The T cell receptor (beta chain) described here comes from a study of cytomegalovirus exposure and HLA in healthy donors. In the study overall: The same platform was used for the 110 or so validation repertoires as for the roughly 700 first-cohort repertoires, as reported in a later analysis. Regarding the study as a whole: Some public TCRs appeared in many individuals, while most sequences were rare. The classifier reportedly diagnosed cytomegalovirus status with high specificity and sensitivity. Some TCR beta chains (around 180 of them) were listed as cytomegalovirus-associated.

CDR1 is SEHNR, CDR2 FQNEAQ, per germline (reference sequence). Germline trimming cut 3 bases from V and 5 bases from J; bases unmatched to any gene: 9. The CDR3 has 16 amino acids. Worth noting for this clone: Antigen specificity is unknown.

Sequencing used immunoSEQ multiplex PCR; TCRdb keeps in-frame clones, though not all of them. In the table there are fewer than 200,000 clones, approximately 86% of which are singletons. This TCR came from a young man in good health and CMV-seropositive. This rearrangement joins TRBV7-9 to TRBJ2-1; TRBD2 matches 8 bases. Sequencing input: PBMCs. CDR3 nucleotide sequence: TGTGCCAGCAGCTTTTTGAGCGGGAGTTTAAACAATGAGCAGTTCTTC. Protein sequence: CASSFLSGSLNNEQFF.